Following are 21 T cell receptor beta chains from one sample sequenced in a study of response to subunit inactivated influenza vaccine. TCRdb itself ran the RT-PCR reads through MiXCR, one entry per CDR3 protein. The sample comprises 500,000 to 550,000 distinct CDR3 sequences, 20% to 25% of which are singletons, and 2.5% to 3% rests with the top ten. These data were likewise used in another study, on T cells expressing NK-cell markers. That paper adds: TCR beta cDNA was generated via 5'RACE template switching incorporating UMIs.

Sequenced here: CD4+ T cells sorted from PBMCs, sampled 11 to 12 days after vaccination. Receptor source: a man aged 45-65 years who received an inactivated influenza vaccine.

In this sample, this clonotype turned up a few times. The genes are TRBV7-2 and TRBJ2-7; either TRBD1 or TRBD2 may fit D (5 bases each). Trimming cost V 4 bases and J 2 bases, with 15 bases left between them. Germline CDR1 SGHTA, CDR2 FQGNSA. The CDR3 is 15 residues long. CDR3 bases: TGTGCCAGCAGCTCTCTCGGGACGGATACCTACGAGCAGTACTTC. Translation gives CASSSLGTDTYEQYF.

In this sample, this clonotype turned up a few times. The chain uses TRBV29-1 and TRBJ2-1; TRBD2 matches at 14 bases. Germline lookup yields CDR1 SQVTM and CDR2 ANQGSEA. The CDR3 is 14 residues long. Trimming cost V 7 bases and J 8 bases; bases outside gene matches: 7. CDR3 region: CSARLAGGPYEQFF. The CDR3 coding sequence is TGCAGCGCGAGACTAGCGGGAGGGCCTTATGAGCAGTTCTTC.

This chain uses TRBV20-1 with TRBJ2-1; D is uncertain. The CDR3 is made up of 14 amino acids. Germline V gene lookup returns CDR1 DFQATT and CDR2 SNEGSKA (reference sequence). V lost 4 bases to trimming and J lost 0 bases, with 10 bases between them. DNA of the CDR3: TGCAGTGCTATAAGCCAAAGCTCCTACAATGAGCAGTTCTTC. Protein: CSAISQSSYNEQFF.

The chain recombines TRBV6-5 with TRBJ1-2, with TRBD1 as a possible D gene (5 bases). The germline V gene encodes CDR1 MNHEY and CDR2 SVGAGI. V was trimmed by 0 bases and J by 3 bases, leaving 8 bases between them. There are 14 residues in the CDR3. The CDR3 sequence is CASSYSWGDYGYTF. CDR3 sequence (DNA): TGTGCCAGCAGTTACTCGTGGGGGGACTATGGCTACACCTTC.

This clonotype was detected a few times. The chain couples TRBV20-1 to TRBJ2-1; 9 bases are shared with TRBD2. The CDR3 length is 16 residues. The junction had 14 bases not matched to a gene; V was cut back by 4 bases and J by 7 bases. Germline CDR1 and CDR2: DFQATT and SNEGSKA (reference sequence). Written as DNA, the CDR3 is TGCAGTGCTATTTCTCTAGCGGGATACGTGGGGAATGAGCAGTTCTTC. Translation gives CSAISLAGYVGNEQFF.

This clonotype came up a few times. The chain is built from TRBV5-1 and TRBJ2-5, with D perhaps TRBD1 (6 bases). The germline CDR1 and CDR2 sequences are SGHRS and YFSETQ. Trimming took off 4 bases at V and 4 bases at J, with 11 bases between the two ends. The length of the CDR3 is 13 residues. The CDR3 spells CASSPQGTETQYF. The CDR3 nucleotides are TGCGCCAGCAGCCCTCAGGGGACAGAGACCCAGTACTTC. The full variable domain, its missing parts supplied by reference TRBV5-1 and TRBJ2-5, is KAGVTQTPRYLIKTRGQQVTLSCSPISGHRSVSWYQQTPGQGLQFLFEYFSETQRNKGNFPGRFSGRQFSNSRSEMNVSTLELGDSALYLCASSPQGTETQYFGPGTRLLVL.

This clonotype was seen a handful of times. The rearrangement links TRBV4-3 to TRBJ1-6, with D possibly matching TRBD1 (6 bases). From germline, CDR1 is LGHNA and CDR2 YSLEER. Trimming shortened V by 3 bases and J by 9 bases, and 18 bases separated the two germline ends. This CDR3 has 16 residues. The CDR3 nucleotides read TGCGCCAGCAGCCATCAAACGGGACAACACTTTTCACCCCTCCACTTT. Translation: CASSHQTGQHFSPLHF.

The V gene is TRBV5-6, the J gene TRBJ1-1; TRBD1 aligns across 8 bases. CDR1 and CDR2 (germline): SGHDT, YYEEEE. There are 15 residues in the CDR3. After removal of 4 bases from V and 1 base from J, the junction contained 6 bases not matched to a gene. The CDR3 is CASSLDRGSNTEAFF. The CDR3 region has the DNA TGTGCCAGCAGCCTCGACAGGGGTTCGAACACTGAAGCTTTCTTT.

This clonotype has just a few counts. The chain recombines TRBV4-3 with TRBJ2-7; weak D call: TRBD2 (5 bases). Looked up from germline, CDR1 is LGHNA and CDR2 is YSLEER. The CDR3 totals 16 residues. V was clipped by 4 bases and J by 7 bases, with 23 bases between them. The CDR3 loop is CASSRDAGSPPGEQYF. The CDR3 DNA follows: TGCGCCAGCAGCCGAGATGCGGGCTCCCCTCCGGGGGAGCAGTACTTC.

This rearrangement joins TRBV6-5 to TRBJ2-7; tentative D call: TRBD2 (5 bases). The CDR3 is made up of 12 amino acids. Germline V gives CDR1 MNHEY, CDR2 SVGAGI. V was trimmed by 6 bases and J by 9 bases, leaving 15 bases between them. The CDR3 sequence is CASRSGESGQYF. CDR3 sequence (DNA): TGTGCCAGCAGGTCCGGAGAGAGCGGGCAGTACTTC.

V is TRBV20-1 and J is TRBJ1-2; D may be TRBD1 (5 bases). Trimming removed 0 bases from V and 4 bases from J, with 21 bases in between. The CDR3 sequence is 17 residues long. CDR1 DFQATT and CDR2 SNEGSKA come from the germline V gene (reference sequence). The CDR3 DNA is TGCAGTGCTAGAGATGGGTCAGGGACGTTGGTTCGCTATGGCTACACCTTC. Protein: CSARDGSGTLVRYGYTF.

This chain connects TRBV20-1 to TRBJ2-7; D is unclear. From germline, CDR1 is DFQATT and CDR2 SNEGSKA (reference sequence). The CDR3 is 13 residues long. Trimming removed 0 bases from V and 3 bases from J, with 9 bases in between. Here the CDR3 DNA reads TGCAGTGCTAGAGATTCCCCCCGCTACGAGCAGTACTTC. As protein: CSARDSPRYEQYF.

J is TRBJ2-4 and V is TRBV11-3, with 8 bases identical to TRBD1. The germline V gene encodes CDR1 SGHNT and CDR2 YENEEA. J gave up 1 base and V 5 bases, and 7 bases lay outside the gene matches. The CDR3 is made up of 16 amino acids. DNA of the CDR3: TGTGCCAGCAGCACGGGGACAGGAGATGCCAAAAACATTCAGTACTTC. It specifies CASSTGTGDAKNIQYF.

This chain connects TRBV28 to TRBJ1-1, with 10 bases identical to TRBD1. The V and J ends lost 6 bases and 4 bases, in that order; junction bases with no gene match: 5. This CDR3 is built from 14 residues. Germline loops: CDR1 MDHEN, CDR2 SYDVKM. CDR3: CASRRQGASTEAFF. CDR3 nucleotide sequence: TGTGCCAGCAGAAGACAGGGGGCGAGCACTGAAGCTTTCTTT. The full variable domain, its missing parts supplied by reference TRBV28 and TRBJ1-1, is DVKVTQSSRYLVKRTGEKVFLECVQDMDHENMFWYRQDPGLGLRLIYFSYDVKMKEKGDIPEGYSVSREKKERFSLILESASTNQTSMYLCASRRQGASTEAFFGQGTRLTVV.

This clonotype was seen more than once but under ten times. The V gene is TRBV20-1, the J gene TRBJ1-1; a weak D match, TRBD1 (6 bases). CDR1 DFQATT and CDR2 SNEGSKA come from the germline V gene (reference sequence). V lost 2 bases and J 10 bases, leaving 11 bases between the germline ends. The CDR3 covers 11 residues. CDR3 residues: CSARTDRSAFF. The CDR3 bases are TGCAGTGCTAGAACTGACAGGTCAGCTTTCTTT.

The rearrangement links TRBV5-5 to TRBJ1-5, with D perhaps matching TRBD1 (6 bases). This CDR3 spans 14 amino acids. From germline, CDR1 is SGHKS and CDR2 YYEKEE (reference sequence). V was pared by 6 bases and J by 4 bases, with 14 bases between. The CDR3 protein is CASTTMGTNQPQHF. CDR3 nucleotides: TGTGCCAGCACCACAATGGGGACAAATCAGCCCCAGCATTTT. The full variable domain, completed using reference TRBV5-5 and TRBJ1-5, is DAGVTQSPTHLIKTRGQQVTLRCSPISGHKSVSWYQQVLGQGPQFIFQYYEKEERGRGNFPDRFSARQFPNYSSELNVNALLLGDSALYLCASTTMGTNQPQHFGDGTRLSIL.

The V gene is TRBV6-1, the J gene TRBJ1-1; 8 nucleotides agree with TRBD1. Germline loops: CDR1 MNHNS, CDR2 SASEGT. V trimming: 8 bases; J trimming: 4 bases; junction bases outside the gene matches: 12. The length of the CDR3 is 15 residues. For the CDR3, the DNA is TGTGCCAGCTGTATTCGCCAGGGGGCTAGCACTGAAGCTTTCTTT. As protein: CASCIRQGASTEAFF.

In this sample, this clonotype turned up a few times. This chain joins TRBV4-3 and TRBJ2-5, with TRBD1 as a possible D gene (8 bases). Germline V gene lookup returns CDR1 LGHNA and CDR2 YSLEER. This CDR3 is built from 14 residues. The V end was cut by 2 bases, the J end by 4 bases, with 11 bases between. As DNA, the CDR3 is TGCGCCAGCAGCCAAACAGGGGGGGGAGAGACCCAGTACTTC. Translated, it gives CASSQTGGGETQYF.

The chain joins TRBV20-1 to TRBJ2-7, with D possibly matching TRBD1 (6 bases). This CDR3 region has 14 residues. Germline-derived CDR1 and CDR2 are DFQATT and SNEGSKA (reference sequence). Trimming removed 3 bases at V and 3 bases at J, with 15 bases between. DNA for the CDR3: TGCAGTGCTAGGTTGACAGGAGACTTCTACGAGCAGTACTTC. This sequence encodes CSARLTGDFYEQYF.

This clonotype has only a few counts. The V gene is TRBV20-1, the J gene TRBJ1-2; D remains unclear. Germline loops: CDR1 DFQATT, CDR2 SNEGSKA (reference sequence). The V end lost 3 bases, the J end lost 8 bases, and 10 bases lay between the germline ends. The CDR3 extends over 11 amino acids. The CDR3 loop is CSARDVQGYTF. The CDR3 bases are TGCAGTGCTAGGGATGTCCAGGGCTACACCTTC.

The J gene is TRBJ2-5, the V gene TRBV11-2, with 7 bases lining up with TRBD2. J was trimmed by 7 bases and V by 5 bases; bases with no gene match: 13. The CDR3 has 15 residues. CDR1 and CDR2 from the germline V gene are SGHAT and FQNNGV. In DNA form, the CDR3 reads TGTGCCAGCAGCCCCTGGCGGGGGAACCGAACGACCCAGTACTTC. The encoded protein is CASSPWRGNRTTQYF. Combining the CDR3 with reference TRBV11-2 and TRBJ2-5 gives the whole variable domain EAGVAQSPRYKIIEKRQSVAFWCNPISGHATLYWYQQILGQGPKLLIQFQNNGVVDDSQLPKDRFSAERLKGVDSTLKIQPAKLEDSAVYLCASSPWRGNRTTQYFGPGTRLLVL.